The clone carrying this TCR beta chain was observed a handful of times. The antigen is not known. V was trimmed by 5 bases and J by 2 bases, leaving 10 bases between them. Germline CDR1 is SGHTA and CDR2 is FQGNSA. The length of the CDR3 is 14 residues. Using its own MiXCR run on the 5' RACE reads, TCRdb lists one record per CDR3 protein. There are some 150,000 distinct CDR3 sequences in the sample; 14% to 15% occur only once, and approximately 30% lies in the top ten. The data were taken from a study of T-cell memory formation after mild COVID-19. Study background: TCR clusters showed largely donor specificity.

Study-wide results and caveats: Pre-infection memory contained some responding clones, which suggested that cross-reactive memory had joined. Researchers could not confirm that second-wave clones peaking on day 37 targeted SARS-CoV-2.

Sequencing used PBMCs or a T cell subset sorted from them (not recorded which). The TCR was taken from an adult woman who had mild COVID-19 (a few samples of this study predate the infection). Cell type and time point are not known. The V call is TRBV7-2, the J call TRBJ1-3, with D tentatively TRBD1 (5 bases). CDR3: CASSPPGPGNTIYF. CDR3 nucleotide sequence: TGTGCCAGCAGCCCGCCGGGACCTGGAAACACCATATATTTT.